This T cell receptor (beta chain) was observed in a study of naive and memory T cell subsets. Study results and caveats: A clonotype means one alpha or beta sequence, not an alpha/beta pair. TCR abundance followed a power law differing between naive and memory subsets.

To note about this clonotype: Antigen unknown.

An equimolar mix of two oligonucleotides served as the beta constant-region primer for TRBC1 and TRBC2. Nested alpha and beta constant-region primers with the SP2 primer drove four PCR rounds on ligated cDNA. A 12-nucleotide UMI and the SP2 primer were added to the cDNA 3' end by oligonucleotide ligation. TCRdb itself ran the UMI-ligation and nested PCR reads through MiXCR, one entry per CDR3 protein. The sample carries over 100,000 distinct CDR3 sequences, 35% to 40% recorded once. V was shortened by 6 bases and J by 3 bases, with 4 bases between the two germline ends. Germline V gives CDR1 MNHNS, CDR2 SASEGT. The CDR3 is made up of 11 amino acids.

V and J are TRBV6-1 and TRBJ2-3; D is unresolved. What was sequenced was central memory CD4+ T cells from blood. The origin of this receptor is a human donor in good health. CDR3 nucleotide sequence: TGTGCCAGCAGGGGGACAGATACGCAGTATTTT. Translated, it gives CASRGTDTQYF.